This TCR beta chain originates from a study of shared clonotypes between healthy human individuals. The CDR3 loop spans 13 amino acids. Per the germline V gene, CDR1 is MDHEN and CDR2 is SYDVKM. Between the trimmed V and J ends, which lost 6 bases and 13 bases, there was a span of 18 bases. Remarks on this clone: The antigen remains undetermined.

General study points: About 5% was the fraction of naive CD4 clonotypes found shared across several donors. Rarefaction gave evidence that sorted-subset sequencing remained incomplete despite large depth.

Assay: immunoSEQ multiplex PCR; the TCRdb copy retains only in-frame clones and omits some. The profile shows about 2,500,000 clones, roughly nine tenths of them singletons. The origin of this receptor is a young man in good health. This rearrangement joins TRBV28 to TRBJ1-4; D gene uncertain. Sequenced: naive CD4+ T cells sorted from blood. As for subset: CD45RA+ positively selected. The CDR3 is CASSSIPPTSLFF. The CDR3 DNA is TGTGCCAGCAGCTCGATACCCCCTACTTCACTGTTTTTT.